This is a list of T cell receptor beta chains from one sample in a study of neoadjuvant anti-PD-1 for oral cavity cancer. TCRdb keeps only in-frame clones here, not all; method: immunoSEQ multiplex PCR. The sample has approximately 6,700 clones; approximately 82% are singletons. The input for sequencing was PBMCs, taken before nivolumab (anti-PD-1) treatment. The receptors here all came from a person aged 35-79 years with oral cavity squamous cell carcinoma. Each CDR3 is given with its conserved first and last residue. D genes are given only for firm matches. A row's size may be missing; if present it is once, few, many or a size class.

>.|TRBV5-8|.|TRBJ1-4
TGTGCCAGCAGCTTAGATCTTGGGGCTACTAATGAAAAACTGTTTTTT
CASSLDLGATNEKLFF
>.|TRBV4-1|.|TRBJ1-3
TGCGCCAGCAGCCAAGCAGCAGGGGAGTCTGGAAACACCATATATTTT
CASSQAAGESGNTIYF
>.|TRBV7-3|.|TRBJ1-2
TGTGCCAGCAGCTCCGATAACCAACAGCGGAACTATGGCTACACCTTC
CASSSDNQQRNYGYTF
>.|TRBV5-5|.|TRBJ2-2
TGTGCCAGCAGCATGACTAGTTTCACCGGGGAGCTGTTTTTT
CASSMTSFTGELFF
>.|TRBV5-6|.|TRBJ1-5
TGTGCCAGCAGCCGTGGAGGGCCTAGCAATCAGCCCCAGCATTTT
CASSRGGPSNQPQHF
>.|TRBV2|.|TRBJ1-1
TGTGCCAGCGCCCAGGGGCCTATGAACACTGAAGCTTTCTTT
CASAQGPMNTEAFF
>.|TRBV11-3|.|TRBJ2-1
TGTGCCAGCAGCTTAGATAGCCAGGCATTCTACAATGAGCAGTTCTTC
CASSLDSQAFYNEQFF
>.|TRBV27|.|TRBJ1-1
TGTGCCAGCAGTTTAATAGGGGGAGGCATGGACACTGAAGCTTTCTTT
CASSLIGGGMDTEAFF
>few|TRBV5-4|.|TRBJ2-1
TGTGCCAGCAGCCCAGGGAGGGGGCTCGGGAATGAGCAGTTCTTC
CASSPGRGLGNEQFF
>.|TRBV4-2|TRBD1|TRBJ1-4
TGTGCCAGCAGCCAACCTGGGGACAGAGTTAATGAAAAACTGTTTTTT
CASSQPGDRVNEKLFF
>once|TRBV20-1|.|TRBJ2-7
TGCAGTGTTGCGGACGGCTACGAGCAGTACTTC
CSVADGYEQYF
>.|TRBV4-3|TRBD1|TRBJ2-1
TGCGCCAGCAGCCAGGAGGGACAGGGTTCCTACAATGAGCAGTTCTTC
CASSQEGQGSYNEQFF
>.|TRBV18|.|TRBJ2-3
TGTGCCAGCTCACCAAGGACTGGCACAGATACGCAGTATTTT
CASSPRTGTDTQYF
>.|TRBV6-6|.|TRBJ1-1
TGTGCCAGCAGTTACGTCCGTGTCACTGAAGCTTTCTTT
CASSYVRVTEAFF
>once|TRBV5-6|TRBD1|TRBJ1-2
TGTGCCAGCAGCTTGGGGGACAGGGCCAACTATGGCTACACCTTC
CASSLGDRANYGYTF
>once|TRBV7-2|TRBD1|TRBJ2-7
TGTGCCAGCTGCTTAGGACAGGGTGTAGGGGAGCAGTACTTC
CASCLGQGVGEQYF
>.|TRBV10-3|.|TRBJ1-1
TGTGCCACTACCCCCAACTCGGGGGAGAACACTGAAGCTTTCTTT
CATTPNSGENTEAFF
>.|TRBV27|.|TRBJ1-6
TGTGCCAGCAGCCTAAGAGCGAGCTCCTATAATTCACCCCTCCACTTT
CASSLRASSYNSPLHF
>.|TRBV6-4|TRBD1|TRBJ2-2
TGTGCCAGCAGTGAGACAGGGAACGGGGAGCTGTTTTTT
CASSETGNGELFF
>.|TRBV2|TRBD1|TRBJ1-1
TGTGCCAGCTGGCGGACAGGGGTAGCTTTCTTT
CASWRTGVAFF
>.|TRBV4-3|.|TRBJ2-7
TGCGCCAGCAGCCAAGATAGCCAGGGCTACGAGCAGTACTTC
CASSQDSQGYEQYF
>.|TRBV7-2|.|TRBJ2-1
TGTGCCAGCAGCTTCCCCCCGACTCTCAGCTCCTACAATGAGCAGTTCTTC
CASSFPPTLSSYNEQFF
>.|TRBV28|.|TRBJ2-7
TGTGCCAGCACCCTACTTAGGGCGGTTGGCGAGCAGTACTTC
CASTLLRAVGEQYF
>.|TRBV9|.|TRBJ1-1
TGTGCCAGCAGAACGGACACGGGGCCAAACACTGAAGCTTTCTTT
CASRTDTGPNTEAFF
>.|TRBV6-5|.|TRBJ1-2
TGTGCCAGCAGTTACAGCGGGGGTTTGGGCTACACCTTC
CASSYSGGLGYTF
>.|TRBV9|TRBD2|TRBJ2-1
TGTGCCAGCAGCGTAGACAGCGGGGGCTACAATGAGCAGTTCTTC
CASSVDSGGYNEQFF
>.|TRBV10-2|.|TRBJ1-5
TGCGCCAGCAGTGAGTCAGGGAGATATCAGCCCCAGCATTTT
CASSESGRYQPQHF
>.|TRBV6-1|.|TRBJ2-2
TGTGCCAGCAGCCCGGGTCCCTTGAACACCGGGGAGCTGTTTTTT
CASSPGPLNTGELFF
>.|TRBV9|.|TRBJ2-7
TGTGCCAGCAGCGTAGCTCAGTTTTCGAGCTCCTACGAGCAGTACTTC
CASSVAQFSSSYEQYF
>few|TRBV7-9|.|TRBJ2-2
TGTGCCAGCAGCCCAGTGGCGGCCGGGGAGCTGTTTTTT
CASSPVAAGELFF
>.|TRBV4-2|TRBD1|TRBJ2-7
TGTGCCAGCAGCCAAGAAAATCCCGGGACAGGGGGCTACGAGCAGTACTTC
CASSQENPGTGGYEQYF
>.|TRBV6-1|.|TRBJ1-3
TGTGCCAGCAGCGCTTATCAGCAGGGGGGAAACACCATATATTTT
CASSAYQQGGNTIYF
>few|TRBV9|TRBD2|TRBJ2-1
TGTGCCAGCAGCGTAGATCCGGGCGGGGGGAGCTCCTACAATGAGCAGTTCTTC
CASSVDPGGGSSYNEQFF
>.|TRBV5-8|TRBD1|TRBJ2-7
TGTGCCAGCAGCTTTTTCCCGGGACAGGTGGGCGAGCAGTACTTC
CASSFFPGQVGEQYF
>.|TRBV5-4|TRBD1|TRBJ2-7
TGTGCCAGCAGCTCCGACACAGGGGGACCGCAGTACTTC
CASSSDTGGPQYF
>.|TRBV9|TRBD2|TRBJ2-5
TGTGCCAGCAGCCCGGGACTACAAGAGACCCAGTACTTC
CASSPGLQETQYF